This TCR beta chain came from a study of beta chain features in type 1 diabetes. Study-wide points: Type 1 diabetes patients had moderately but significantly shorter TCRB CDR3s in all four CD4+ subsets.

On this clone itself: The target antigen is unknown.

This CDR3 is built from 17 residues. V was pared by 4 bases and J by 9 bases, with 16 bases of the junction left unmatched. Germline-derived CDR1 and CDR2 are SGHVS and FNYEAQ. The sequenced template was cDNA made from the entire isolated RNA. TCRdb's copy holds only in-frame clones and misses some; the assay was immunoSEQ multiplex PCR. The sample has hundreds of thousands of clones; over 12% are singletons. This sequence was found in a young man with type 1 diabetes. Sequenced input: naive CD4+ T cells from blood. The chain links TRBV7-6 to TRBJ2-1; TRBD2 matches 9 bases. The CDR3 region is CASSSLLLAGASSEQFF. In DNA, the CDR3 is TGTGCCAGCAGCTCGCTCCTCTTAGCGGGGGCCTCCAGTGAGCAGTTCTTC.